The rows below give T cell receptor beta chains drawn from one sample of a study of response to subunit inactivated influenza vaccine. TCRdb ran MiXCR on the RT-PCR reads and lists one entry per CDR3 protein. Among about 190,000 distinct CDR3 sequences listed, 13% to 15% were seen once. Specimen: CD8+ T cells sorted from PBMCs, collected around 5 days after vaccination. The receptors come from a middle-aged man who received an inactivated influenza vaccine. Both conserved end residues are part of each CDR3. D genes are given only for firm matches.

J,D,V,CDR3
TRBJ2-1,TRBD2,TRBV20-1,CSERDGRELNGEQFF
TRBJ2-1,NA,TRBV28,CASSRDGHLNYNEQFF
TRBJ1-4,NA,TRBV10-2,CASNERATNEKLFF
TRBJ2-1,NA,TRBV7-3,CASSLYGGSSYNEQFF
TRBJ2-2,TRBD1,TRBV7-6,CASSSTGGRTGELFF
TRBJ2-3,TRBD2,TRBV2,CASSDSRLAGTDTQYF
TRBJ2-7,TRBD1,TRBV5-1,CASSYGTGGGEQYF
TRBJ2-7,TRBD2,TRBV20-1,CSSWTSGSAEQYF
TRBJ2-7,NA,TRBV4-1,CASSLTGTVEQYF
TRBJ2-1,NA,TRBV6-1,CASSIGTVFYNEQFF
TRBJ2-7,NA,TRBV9,CASSVGQAPYEQYF
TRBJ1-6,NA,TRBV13,CASSLRTSLNSPLHF
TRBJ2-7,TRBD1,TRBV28,CASSFSSTGVVDEQYF
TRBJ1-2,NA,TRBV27,CASSPLGGKDGYTF
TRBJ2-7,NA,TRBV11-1,CASAHLPASYEQYF
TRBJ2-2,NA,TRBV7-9,CASRTPTSATGELFF
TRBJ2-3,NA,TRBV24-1,CATSDLRGVTDTQYF
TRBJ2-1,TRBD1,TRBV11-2,CASSLGQGAYEQFF
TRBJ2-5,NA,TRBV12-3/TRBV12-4,CASSKYAKETQYF
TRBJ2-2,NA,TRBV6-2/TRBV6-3,CASSAGWGDTGELFF
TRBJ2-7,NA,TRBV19,CASSISQRSSYEQYF
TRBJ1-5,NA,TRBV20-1,CSARDWRDSNQPQHF
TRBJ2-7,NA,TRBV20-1,CSARDVLGGRTYF
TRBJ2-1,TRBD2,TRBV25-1,CASSWGPSGRSGFSYNEQFF
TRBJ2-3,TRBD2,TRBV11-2,CASSRFGGSGGRNTQYF
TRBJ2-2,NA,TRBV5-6,CASSSLNPGELFF
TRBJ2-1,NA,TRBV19,CASSTDPSTKDEQFF
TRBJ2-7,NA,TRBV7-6,CASSLTENGYEQYF
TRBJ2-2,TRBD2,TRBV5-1,CASSLDPSGSWSTGELFF
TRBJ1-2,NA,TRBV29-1,CSVDRKGGYGYTF
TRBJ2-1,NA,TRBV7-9,CASSFPAGEQFF